The source of this TCR beta chain is a study of T cells in Graves' hyperthyroidism and ophthalmopathy. V was trimmed by 2 bases and J by 2 bases, leaving 16 bases between them. Germline loops: CDR1 MNHEY, CDR2 SVGAGI. The CDR3 is 16 residues long. RNA transcripts provided the source from which TCR beta CDR3 regions were amplified. HTBI primers were employed in a first-round RT-PCR of the TCR CDR3. TCRdb itself ran the multiplex PCR reads through MiXCR, one entry per CDR3 protein. The repertoire holds over 500,000 distinct CDR3 sequences, with 17% as singletons. This clonotype occurred many times. Together with thyroid ultrasound, orbital computed tomography, serum thyroxine and TRAb, clinical symptoms were used for diagnoses.

The sequence came from a woman aged 18-29 years with Graves' ophthalmopathy. Sequencing was carried out using blood. The genes are TRBV6-5 and TRBJ2-7; TRBD1 is a possible D gene (7 bases). The CDR3 here is CASSYRGTATPYEQYF. The CDR3 coding sequence is TGTGCCAGCAGTTACCGGGGGACAGCAACCCCCTACGAGCAGTACTTC.